This T cell receptor (beta chain) was sequenced in a study of T cell repertoires in cytomegalovirus infection. Concerning this clonotype itself: No antigen is known for it.

TCRdb itself ran the reads through MiXCR, one entry per CDR3 protein. The sample shows about 150,000 distinct CDR3 sequences, roughly 32% of them seen only once. Germline CDR1 reads SGHNT; CDR2 reads YYREEE (reference sequence). The germline V and J ends were trimmed by 4 bases and 5 bases, with 15 bases remaining between them. This CDR3 has 14 amino acids. This sequence originates from a human donor in good health (CMV status not recorded). Some clones in this sample may be carry-over from other donors' samples. Here the sequenced sample was CD8+ T cells from cultured PBMCs, taken from culture after CMV antigen stimulation. J is TRBJ1-1 and V is TRBV5-4; a possible D gene is TRBD1 (6 bases). The CDR3: CASSVGGARTEAFF. CDR3 DNA sequence: TGTGCCAGCAGCGTTGGGGGGGCAAGGACTGAAGCTTTCTTT.